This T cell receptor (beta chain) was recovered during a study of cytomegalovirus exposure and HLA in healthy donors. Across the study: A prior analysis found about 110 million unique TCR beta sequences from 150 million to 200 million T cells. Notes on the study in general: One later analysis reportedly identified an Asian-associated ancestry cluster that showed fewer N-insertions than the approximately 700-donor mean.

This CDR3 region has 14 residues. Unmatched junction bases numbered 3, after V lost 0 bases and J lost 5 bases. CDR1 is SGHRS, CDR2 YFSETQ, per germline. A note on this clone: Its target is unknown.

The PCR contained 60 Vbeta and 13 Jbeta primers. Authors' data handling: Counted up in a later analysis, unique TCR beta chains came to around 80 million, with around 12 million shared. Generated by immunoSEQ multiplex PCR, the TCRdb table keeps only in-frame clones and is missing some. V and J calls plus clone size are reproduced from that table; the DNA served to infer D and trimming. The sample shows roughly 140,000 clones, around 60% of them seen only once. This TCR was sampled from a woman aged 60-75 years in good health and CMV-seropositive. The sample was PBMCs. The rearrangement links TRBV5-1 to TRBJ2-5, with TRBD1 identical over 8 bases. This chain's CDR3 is CASSLAGGMETQYF. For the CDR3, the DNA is TGCGCCAGCAGCTTGGCAGGGGGCATGGAGACCCAGTACTTC.